This entry features one T cell receptor (beta chain) sequence. No antigen is known for it. V gave up 5 bases and J gave up 6 bases; unmatched junction bases: 8. CDR3 size: 14 residues. The germline V gene encodes CDR1 LNHDA and CDR2 SQIVND (reference sequence). The data were taken from a study of OX40 agonist ivuxolimab in advanced cancers. On the study more broadly: Patients in dose escalation had liver, melanoma, kidney or head and neck cancers.

Study-wide results and caveats: People who partly responded at 0.1-3.0 mg/kg had some of the least clonal expansion seen. It was also the case that some nonresponders had low normalized T-cell clonal expansion.

TCRdb's table, derived via immunoSEQ multiplex PCR, lists solely in-frame clones and lacks some. Counted here are about 20,000 clones, about four fifths occurring once; the ten biggest clones make up under 15%. This sequence originates from an adult with an advanced solid tumor such as melanoma, head and neck, liver or kidney cancer. The material was CD4+ or CD8+ T cells sorted from blood, obtained in a trial of the OX40 agonist ivuxolimab. The V gene is TRBV19, the J gene TRBJ1-2, with 8 bases lining up with TRBD1. In DNA, the CDR3 is TGTGCCAGTAGTTCCCGGACAGGGACGCATGGCTACACCTTC. As protein: CASSSRTGTHGYTF.